This entry lists 8 T cell receptor beta chains sequenced from one sample in a study of T cells in Graves' hyperthyroidism and ophthalmopathy (dated 2019 in TCRdb). Library preparation employed multiplex PCR. TCRdb names Illumina HiSeq 2000 as the instrument used. The TCR beta CDR3 regions were amplified from the RNA transcripts. For the first round of RT-PCR on the TCR CDR3, the HTBI primer set was used together with the Qiagen OneStep RT-PCR kit. Clones were called with MiXCR by TCRdb after fastp trimmed the public reads at Q25, and only in-frame beta chains were retained. Every distinct CDR3 protein forms one entry, paired with its most common genes and DNA. Here the sample has 450,000 to 600,000 distinct CDR3 sequences; around 20% occur a single time. The ten most abundant clones make up roughly 50% of the sample. The specimen was blood. The receptors derive from a man in his forties with Graves' ophthalmopathy.

This clonotype was observed a handful of times. The chain is built from TRBV9 and TRBJ1-2; no clear D. V lost 0 bases to trimming and J lost 2 bases, with 11 bases between them. CDR1 SGDLS and CDR2 YYNGEE come from the germline V gene. CDR3 size: 15 residues. As DNA, the CDR3 is TGTGCCAGCAGCGTAGGTCCCGACGGGAACTATGGCTACACCTTC. This codes for CASSVGPDGNYGYTF.

This chain uses TRBV5-1 with TRBJ2-1, with D perhaps TRBD2 (5 bases). Germline values: CDR1 SGHRS, CDR2 YFSETQ. CDR3 size: 15 residues. Trimming took off 4 bases at V and 2 bases at J, with 13 bases between the two ends. This CDR3 reads CASSTGLLPYNEQFF. DNA of the CDR3: TGCGCCAGCAGCACCGGACTCCTTCCCTACAATGAGCAGTTCTTC.

The gene calls are TRBV7-3 and TRBJ2-2, with D tentatively TRBD1 (6 bases). Germline CDR1 and CDR2: SGHTA and FQGTGA. Trimming stripped 5 bases from V and 4 bases from J, with 20 bases between. This CDR3 is built from 17 residues. The chain's CDR3 is CASSAPGWGRATGELFF. In DNA form, the CDR3 reads TGTGCCAGCAGCGCCCCGGGGTGGGGGCGGGCCACCGGGGAGCTGTTTTTT.

DNA of the CDR3: TGTGCCAGCAGCTTGGAGAGGAGGGGCGAGCAGTACTTC. Its protein product is CASSLERRGEQYF. This chain connects TRBV5-6 to TRBJ2-7; possibly TRBD2 for D (6 bases). The germline V gene encodes CDR1 SGHDT and CDR2 YYEEEE. CDR3 length: 13 residues. V was trimmed by 0 bases and J by 6 bases, leaving 10 bases between them.

This clonotype was observed at least ten times. The J gene is TRBJ2-2, the V gene TRBV11-3; the D is unclear. Trimming removed 3 bases from V and 4 bases from J, with 9 bases in between. From germline, CDR1 is SGHNT and CDR2 YENEEA. CDR3 length equals 14 residues. CDR3 sequence reads: CASSLGPPTGELFF. The CDR3 region has the DNA TGTGCCAGCAGCTTGGGTCCCCCCACCGGGGAGCTGTTTTTT.

V and J are TRBV20-1 and TRBJ2-5; the D gene is possibly TRBD1 (5 bases). This CDR3 comprises 12 residues. V was pared by 3 bases and J by 3 bases, with 8 bases between. CDR1 is DFQATT, CDR2 SNEGSKA, per germline (reference sequence). Written as DNA, the CDR3 is TGCAGTGCTAGCTTCAGGGAAGAGACCCAGTACTTC. This sequence encodes CSASFREETQYF.

The CDR3, as DNA: TGCGCCAGCAGTGAATCAGAGAACACTGAAGCTTTCTTT. This gives the protein CASSESENTEAFF. V usage is TRBV10-1 and J usage is TRBJ1-1; no reliable D call. The length of the CDR3 is 13 residues. Between the trimmed V and J ends, which lost 3 bases and 1 base, there was a span of 6 bases. CDR1 is WNHNN, CDR2 SYGVQD, per germline (reference sequence).

The sample holds a few counts of this clonotype. This chain joins TRBV4-2 and TRBJ1-1, with a weak D call TRBD1 (6 bases). Germline V gives CDR1 LGHNA, CDR2 YNFKEQ. The CDR3 consists of 18 residues. V was clipped by 1 base and J by 0 bases, with 18 bases between them. The CDR3 spells CASSQGSWEGGMNTEAFF. The CDR3 DNA is TGTGCCAGCAGCCAAGGCTCCTGGGAAGGGGGTATGAACACTGAAGCTTTCTTT.